This paragraph covers one TCR beta chain sequence. Its specificity is not known. This sample's time point: week 23, last vaccination. Doses of 300 ug of mutant IDH1 20-mer peptide were given with topical imiquimod. The ends were cut back, 6 bases at V and 5 bases at J, with 11 bases in the middle. There are 13 residues in the CDR3. Germline V CDR1 and CDR2: KGHSH, LQKENI. The entry originates in a study of a mutant IDH1 vaccine in newly diagnosed glioma. Measured with immunoSEQ multiplex PCR; TCRdb has only the in-frame clones, and not every one. The sample has roughly 60,000 clones; 75% to 85% are singletons.

The chain uses TRBV18 and TRBJ1-5; D gene unclear. The source was PBMCs, collected from a glioma patient whose treatment included an IDH1 peptide vaccine. This receptor was obtained from a man aged 40-50 years with glioma. CDR3 bases: TGTGCCAGCTCTGGCGGTTCCGATCAGCCCCAGCATTTT. Amino acid sequence: CASSGGSDQPQHF.